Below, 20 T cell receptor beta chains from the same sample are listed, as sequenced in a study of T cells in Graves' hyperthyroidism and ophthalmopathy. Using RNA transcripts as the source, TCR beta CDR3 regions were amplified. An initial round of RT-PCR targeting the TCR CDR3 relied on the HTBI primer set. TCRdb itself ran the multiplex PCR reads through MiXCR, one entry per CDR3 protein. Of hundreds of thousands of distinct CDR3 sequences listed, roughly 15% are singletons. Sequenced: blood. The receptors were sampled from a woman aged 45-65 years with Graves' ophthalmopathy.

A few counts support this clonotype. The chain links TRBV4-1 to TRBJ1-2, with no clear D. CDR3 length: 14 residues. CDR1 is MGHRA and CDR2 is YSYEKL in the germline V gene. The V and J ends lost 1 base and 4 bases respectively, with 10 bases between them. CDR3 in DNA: TGCGCCAGCAGCCAAGCAAGTCGGGGCTATGGCTACACCTTC. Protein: CASSQASRGYGYTF.

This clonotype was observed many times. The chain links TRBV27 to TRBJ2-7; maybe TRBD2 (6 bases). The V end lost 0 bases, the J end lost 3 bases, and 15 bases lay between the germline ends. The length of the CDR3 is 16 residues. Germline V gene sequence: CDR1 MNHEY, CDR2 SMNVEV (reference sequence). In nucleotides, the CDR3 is TGTGCCAGCAGTTTATCGAAGGGCGGCGGGATCTACGAGCAGTACTTC. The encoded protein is CASSLSKGGGIYEQYF.

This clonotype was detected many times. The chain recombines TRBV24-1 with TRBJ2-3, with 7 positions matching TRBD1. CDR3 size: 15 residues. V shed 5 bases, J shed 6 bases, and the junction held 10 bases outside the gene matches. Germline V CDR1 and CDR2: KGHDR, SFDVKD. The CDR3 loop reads CATSGYRGFSDTQYF. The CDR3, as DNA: TGTGCCACCAGTGGGTACAGGGGCTTTTCGGATACGCAGTATTTT.

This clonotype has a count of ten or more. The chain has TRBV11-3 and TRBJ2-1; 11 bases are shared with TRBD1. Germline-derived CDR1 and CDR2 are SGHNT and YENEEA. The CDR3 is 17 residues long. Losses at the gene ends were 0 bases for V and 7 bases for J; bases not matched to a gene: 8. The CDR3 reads CASSLDGGGQGANEQFF. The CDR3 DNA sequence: TGTGCCAGCAGCTTAGACGGGGGCGGACAGGGGGCTAATGAGCAGTTCTTC.

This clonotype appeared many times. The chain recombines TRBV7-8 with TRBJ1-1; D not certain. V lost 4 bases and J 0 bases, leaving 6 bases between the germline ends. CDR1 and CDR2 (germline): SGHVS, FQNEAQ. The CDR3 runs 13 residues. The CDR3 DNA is TGTGCCAGCAGCTACAGCTTGAACACTGAAGCTTTCTTT. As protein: CASSYSLNTEAFF.

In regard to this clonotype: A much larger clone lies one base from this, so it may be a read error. CDR3 in DNA: TGTGCCAGCAGTTTATTTGCAGGGGGCGGTGGCTACACCTTC. Translated, it gives CASSLFAGGGGYTF. The chain carries TRBV28 and TRBJ1-2, with 8 bases matching TRBD1. There are 14 residues in the CDR3. CDR1 and CDR2 (germline): MDHEN, SYDVKM. Unmatched junction bases numbered 5, after V lost 1 base and J lost 7 bases.

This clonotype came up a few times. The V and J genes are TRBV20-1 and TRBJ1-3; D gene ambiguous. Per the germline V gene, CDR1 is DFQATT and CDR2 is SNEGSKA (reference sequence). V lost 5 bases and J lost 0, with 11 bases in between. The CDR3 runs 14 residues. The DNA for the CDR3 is TGCAGTGCTTTGAGCCGAAACTCTGGAAACACCATATATTTT. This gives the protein CSALSRNSGNTIYF.

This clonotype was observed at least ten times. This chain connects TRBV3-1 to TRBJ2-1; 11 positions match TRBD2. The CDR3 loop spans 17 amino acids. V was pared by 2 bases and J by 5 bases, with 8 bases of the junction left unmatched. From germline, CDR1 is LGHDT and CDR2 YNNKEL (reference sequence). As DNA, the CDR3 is TGTGCCAGCAGCCAACTAAGACTAGCGGGACTGGACAATGAGCAGTTCTTC. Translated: CASSQLRLAGLDNEQFF.

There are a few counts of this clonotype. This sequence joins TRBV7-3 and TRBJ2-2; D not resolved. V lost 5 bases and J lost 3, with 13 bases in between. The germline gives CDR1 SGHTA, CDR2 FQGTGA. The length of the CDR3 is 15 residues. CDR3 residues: CASSHPPEDTGELFF. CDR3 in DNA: TGTGCCAGCAGCCACCCACCCGAGGACACCGGGGAGCTGTTTTTT.

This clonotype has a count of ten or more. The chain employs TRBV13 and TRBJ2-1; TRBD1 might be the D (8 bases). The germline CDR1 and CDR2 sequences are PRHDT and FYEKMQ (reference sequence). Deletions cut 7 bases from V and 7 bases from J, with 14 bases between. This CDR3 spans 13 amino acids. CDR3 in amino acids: CASKQGGLNEQFF. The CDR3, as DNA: TGTGCCAGCAAACAGGGGGGGTTAAATGAGCAGTTCTTC. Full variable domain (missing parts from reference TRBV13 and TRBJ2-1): AAGVIQSPRHLIKEKRETATLKCYPIPRHDTVYWYQQGPGQDPQFLISFYEKMQSDKGSIPDRFSAQQFSDYHSELNMSSLELGDSALYFCASKQGGLNEQFFGPGTRLTVL.

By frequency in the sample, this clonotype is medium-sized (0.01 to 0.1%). CDR3 amino acids: CASSPASDSFSYEQYF. The CDR3 region has the DNA TGTGCCAGCAGTCCCGCGTCAGACTCCTTCTCCTACGAGCAGTACTTC. This rearrangement joins TRBV28 to TRBJ2-7; D is unresolved. Trimming cost V 5 bases and J 0 bases, with 17 bases left between them. Germline loops: CDR1 MDHEN, CDR2 SYDVKM. The CDR3 is 16 amino acids.

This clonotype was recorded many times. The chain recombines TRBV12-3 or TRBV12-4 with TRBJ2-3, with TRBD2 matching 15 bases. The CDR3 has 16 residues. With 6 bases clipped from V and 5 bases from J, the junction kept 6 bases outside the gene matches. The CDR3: CASRSGTSGRIDTQYF. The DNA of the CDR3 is TGTGCCAGCAGGTCGGGGACTAGCGGGAGGATAGATACGCAGTATTTT.

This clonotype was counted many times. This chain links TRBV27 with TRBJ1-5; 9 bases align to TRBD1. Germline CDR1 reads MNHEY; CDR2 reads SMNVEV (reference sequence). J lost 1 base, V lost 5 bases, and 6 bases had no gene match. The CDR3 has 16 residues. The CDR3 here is CASSITGTGSNQPQHF. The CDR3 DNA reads TGTGCCAGCAGTATTACCGGGACAGGGAGCAATCAGCCCCAGCATTTT.

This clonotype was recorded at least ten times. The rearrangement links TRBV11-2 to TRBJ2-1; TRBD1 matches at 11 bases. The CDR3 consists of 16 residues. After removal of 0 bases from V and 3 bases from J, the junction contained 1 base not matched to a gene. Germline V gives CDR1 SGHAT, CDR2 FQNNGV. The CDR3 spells CASSLDGTGGYNEQFF. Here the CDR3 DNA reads TGTGCCAGCAGCTTAGATGGGACAGGGGGCTACAATGAGCAGTTCTTC.

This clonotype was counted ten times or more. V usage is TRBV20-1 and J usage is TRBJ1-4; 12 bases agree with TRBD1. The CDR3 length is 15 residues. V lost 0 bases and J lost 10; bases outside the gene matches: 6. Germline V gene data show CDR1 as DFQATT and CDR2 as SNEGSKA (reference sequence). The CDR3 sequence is CSARDEGTGGGKLFF. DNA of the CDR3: TGCAGTGCTAGAGATGAGGGGACAGGGGGCGGAAAACTGTTTTTT.

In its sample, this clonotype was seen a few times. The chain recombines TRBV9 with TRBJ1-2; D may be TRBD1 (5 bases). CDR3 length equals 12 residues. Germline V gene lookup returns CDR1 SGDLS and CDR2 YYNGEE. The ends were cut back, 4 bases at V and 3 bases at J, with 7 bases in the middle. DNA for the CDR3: TGTGCCAGCAGCTCAGGGCACTATGGCTACACCTTC. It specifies CASSSGHYGYTF.

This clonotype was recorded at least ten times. The CDR3 DNA sequence: TGTGCTAGCCACCTCCGGGAAACCTACAATGAGCAGTTCTTC. The encoded protein is CASHLRETYNEQFF. J is TRBJ2-1 and V is TRBV12-5; D may be TRBD2 (5 bases). Germline V gives CDR1 LGHNT, CDR2 FRNRAP. This CDR3 spans 14 amino acids. Between the trimmed V and J ends, which lost 9 bases and 2 bases, there was a span of 14 bases.

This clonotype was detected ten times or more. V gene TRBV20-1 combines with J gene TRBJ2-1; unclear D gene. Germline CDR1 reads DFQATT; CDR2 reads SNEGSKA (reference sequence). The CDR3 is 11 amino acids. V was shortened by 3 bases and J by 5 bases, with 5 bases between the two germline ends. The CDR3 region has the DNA TGCAGTGCTAGTATCGACAATGAGCAGTTCTTC. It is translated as CSASIDNEQFF.

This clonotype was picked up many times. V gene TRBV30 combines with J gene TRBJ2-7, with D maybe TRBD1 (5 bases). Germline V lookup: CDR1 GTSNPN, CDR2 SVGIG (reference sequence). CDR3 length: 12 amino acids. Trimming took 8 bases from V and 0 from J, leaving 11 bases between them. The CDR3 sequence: CAQGAVSYEQYF. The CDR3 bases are TGTGCCCAAGGGGCGGTCTCCTACGAGCAGTACTTC.

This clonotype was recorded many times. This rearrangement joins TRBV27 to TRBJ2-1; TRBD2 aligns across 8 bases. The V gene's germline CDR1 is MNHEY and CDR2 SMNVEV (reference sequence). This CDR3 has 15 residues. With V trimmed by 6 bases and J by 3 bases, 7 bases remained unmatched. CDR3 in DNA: TGTGCCAGCAGAGAACTAGCGGACTTCTACAATGAGCAGTTCTTC. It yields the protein CASRELADFYNEQFF.